The 7 T cell receptor beta chains given below trace back to one sample, sequenced in a study of blood T cell repertoires in COVID-19 (dated by TCRdb to about 2020). Library generation was performed with the immunoSEQ multiplex PCR assay. The clones in this table, taken by TCRdb from immuneACCESS, are in-frame only. Not every clone is retained; where verified, under half of the shortfall comes from an unresolved V gene, and the cause of the rest is unknown. A total of approximately 68,000 clones appear in this sample, 83% of them only once. The ten largest make up about 6.5% of the sample. Sequencing was done on a sample of peripheral blood. The receptors shown here come from a woman aged 55-70 years with acute or convalescent COVID-19.

This clone showed up just once. The same CDR3 can be traced to other DNA sequences in this sample. V usage is TRBV5-1 and J usage is TRBJ1-1; 7 bases fit TRBD1. J was trimmed by 5 bases and V by 4 bases; bases with no gene match: 11. The germline gives CDR1 SGHRS, CDR2 YFSETQ. This CDR3 is 15 amino acids long. CDR3 DNA sequence: TGCGCCAGCAGCGCACGGACAGGAGGCGAGACTGAAGCTTTCTTT. Protein: CASSARTGGETEAFF.

In its sample, this clone was seen a few times. V is TRBV27 and J is TRBJ1-2; D gene uncertain. The CDR3 sequence is 14 residues long. With 0 bases removed from V and 2 bases from J, the gap between germline ends came to 7 bases. Germline assignment: CDR1 MNHEY and CDR2 SMNVEV (reference sequence). CDR3 region: CASSLSALNYGYTF. The CDR3 DNA reads as TGTGCCAGCAGTTTATCAGCACTGAACTATGGCTACACCTTC.

This chain joins TRBV6-6 and TRBJ1-1; D call uncertain. Germline CDR1 is MNHNY and CDR2 is SVGAGI (reference sequence). The V end was cut by 8 bases, the J end by 0 bases, with 7 bases between. The CDR3 has 12 amino acids. CDR3 bases: TGTGCCAGCTCAGGATTGAACACTGAAGCTTTCTTT. Translation: CASSGLNTEAFF.

This clone was seen more than once but under ten times. The chain employs TRBV6-5 and TRBJ2-3; 8 bases are a match to TRBD2. The CDR3 has 14 amino acids. Germline V gene data show CDR1 as MNHEY and CDR2 as SVGAGI. The V segment lost 5 bases and the J segment 4 bases; nucleotides outside the gene matches: 5. Here the CDR3 reads CASSPGGPPDTQYF. CDR3 DNA sequence: TGTGCCAGCAGTCCGGGGGGGCCCCCAGATACGCAGTATTTT.

The genes are TRBV11-2 and TRBJ1-1, with 7 bases fitting TRBD1. V was clipped by 5 bases and J by 1 base; unmatched bases: 7. CDR1 and CDR2 from the germline V gene are SGHAT and FQNNGV. The CDR3 runs to 15 residues. CDR3 sequence reads: CASSPRHRGNTEAFF. Here the CDR3 DNA reads TGTGCCAGCAGCCCACGTCACAGGGGGAACACTGAAGCTTTCTTT. Filled out from reference TRBV11-2 and TRBJ1-1, the complete variable domain reads EAGVAQSPRYKIIEKRQSVAFWCNPISGHATLYWYQQILGQGPKLLIQFQNNGVVDDSQLPKDRFSAERLKGVDSTLKIQPAKLEDSAVYLCASSPRHRGNTEAFFGQGTRLTVV.

The chain couples TRBV3-1 (or the pseudogene TRBV3-2) to TRBJ2-1, with 7 bases fitting TRBD2. Germline CDR1 reads LGHDT; CDR2 reads YNNKEL (reference sequence). CDR3 size: 15 residues. V dropped 1 base and J dropped 2; count of bases not matched to a gene: 2. Written as DNA, the CDR3 is TGTGCCAGCAGCCAAGTTAGCGGGCCCTACAATGAGCAGTTCTTC. It translates to CASSQVSGPYNEQFF.

The rearrangement uses TRBV5-1 and TRBJ2-5, with D maybe TRBD1 (6 bases). CDR1 and CDR2 (germline): SGHRS, YFSETQ. This CDR3 has 16 residues. V was pared by 1 base and J by 4 bases, with 17 bases between. CDR3 sequence reads: CASSLLGVGGAETQYF. CDR3 bases: TGCGCCAGCAGCTTGTTGGGGGTAGGGGGTGCAGAGACCCAGTACTTC.